This TCR beta chain derives from a study of control samples from healthy donors and cancer patients. Using immunoSEQ multiplex PCR, the repertoire was profiled, and TCRdb retains in-frame clones only, with some absent. This table holds just over 150,000 clones, just under 95% found once. The V gene's germline CDR1 is SGHTA and CDR2 FQGNSA. Trimming removed 4 bases from V and 3 bases from J; junction bases left unmatched: 4. This CDR3 contains 15 residues. The sequence derives from a woman in her forties in good health. Material: blood. V gene TRBV7-2 combines with J gene TRBJ2-5, with 11 positions matching TRBD2. The CDR3 DNA sequence: TGTGCCAGCAGCTCCAGACTAGCGGGGAAAGAGACCCAGTACTTC. This translates into CASSSRLAGKETQYF. Based on the CDR3 plus reference TRBV7-2 and TRBJ2-5, the full variable domain is GAGVSQSPSNKVTEKGKDVELRCDPISGHTALYWYRQSLGQGLEFLIYFQGNSAPDKSGLPSDRFSAERTGGSVSTLTIQRTQQEDSAVYLCASSSRLAGKETQYFGPGTRLLVL.